This entry lists 8 T cell receptor beta chains sequenced from one sample in a study of blood T cell repertoires in COVID-19. Assay: immunoSEQ multiplex PCR; the TCRdb copy retains only in-frame clones and omits some. The sample records 230,000 or so clones, about 91% being singletons. Material: PBMCs or T cells enriched from blood (not recorded which). The receptors originated from a woman in her 40s with acute COVID-19.

This sequence joins TRBV16 and TRBJ2-1; TRBD1 might be the D (6 bases). Between the trimmed V and J ends, which lost 9 bases and 5 bases, there was a span of 17 bases. Germline CDR1 is KGHSY and CDR2 is FQNENV. This CDR3 contains 14 residues. The DNA for the CDR3 is TGTGCCAGTGCCGACAGGAGGATGGACAATGAGCAGTTCTTC. Protein product: CASADRRMDNEQFF.

V gene TRBV4-1 combines with J gene TRBJ2-1; D remains ambiguous. V shed 4 bases and J shed 10 bases, with 11 bases lying between them. In germline, CDR1 is MGHRA, CDR2 YSYEKL. This CDR3 region has 12 residues. CDR3 nucleotide sequence: TGCGCCAGCAGCCGCACGGGTCTAGAGCAGTTCTTC. It translates to CASSRTGLEQFF.

V usage is TRBV29-1 and J usage is TRBJ2-5, with TRBD1 identical over 8 bases. The germline V gene has CDR1 SQVTM and CDR2 ANQGSEA. CDR3 length: 14 residues. The junction had 8 bases not matched to a gene; V was cut back by 7 bases and J by 1 base. The CDR3: CSGRGRGRQETQYF. For the CDR3, the DNA is TGCAGCGGGAGAGGCAGGGGGCGCCAAGAGACCCAGTACTTC.

This clone appeared many times. The chain has TRBV5-6 and TRBJ2-5; perhaps TRBD1 as D (6 bases). The CDR3 contains 12 residues. Germline CDR1 is SGHDT and CDR2 is YYEEEE. Trimming cost V 6 bases and J 5 bases, with 11 bases left between them. The DNA for the CDR3 is TGTGCCAGCAAAGGGGGTGGCGAGACCCAGTACTTC. It is translated as CASKGGGETQYF.

The chain joins TRBV5-4 to TRBJ2-5; weak D call: TRBD2 (6 bases). The V gene lost 1 base and the J gene lost 5 bases, with 12 bases spanning the gap. Germline CDR1 is SGHNT and CDR2 is YYREEE (reference sequence). The CDR3 loop spans 14 amino acids. CDR3 coding DNA: TGTGCCAGCAGCTTGATCGGGACTCGCGAGACCCAGTACTTC. Its translation is CASSLIGTRETQYF.

This clone has only one observation. For the CDR3, the DNA is TGCGCCAGCAGCTTGGATGGAGGGAGGAATTCACCCCTCCACTTT. This codes for CASSLDGGRNSPLHF. The chain combines TRBV5-1 with TRBJ1-6; no reliable D call. V lost 0 bases to trimming and J lost 7 bases, with 11 bases between them. Germline CDR1 is SGHRS and CDR2 is YFSETQ. The CDR3 runs 15 residues.

This rearrangement joins TRBV6-5 to TRBJ1-5, with 7 bases lining up with TRBD1. Germline CDR1 is MNHEY and CDR2 is SVGAGI. The ends lost 9 bases at V and 2 bases at J; junction bases unmatched: 7. The CDR3 is made up of 14 amino acids. As DNA, the CDR3 is TGTGCCAGTTCGACAGGGACGGGCAATCAGCCCCAGCATTTT. It specifies CASSTGTGNQPQHF.

The chain employs TRBV7-2 and TRBJ2-3; 11 bases are a match to TRBD2. V was pared by 3 bases and J by 1 base, with 9 bases of the junction left unmatched. There are 18 residues in the CDR3. CDR1 and CDR2 (germline): SGHTA, FQGNSA. The CDR3 here is CASSLVASGRRGTDTQYF. The CDR3 coding sequence is TGTGCCAGCAGCTTGGTGGCTAGCGGGAGGAGGGGCACAGATACGCAGTATTTT.